The 27 T cell receptor beta chains presented below share a single source sample, sequenced in a study of cytomegalovirus exposure and HLA in healthy donors. PCR employed 60 Vbeta and 13 Jbeta primers. Assay used: immunoSEQ multiplex PCR; TCRdb lists only in-frame clones, some missing. The sample has 84,000 or so clones; under 85% are singletons. Source material: PBMCs. The receptors originated from a boy aged 10-17 years in good health and CMV-seronegative.

This chain uses TRBV6-5 with TRBJ1-2, with D hard to call. V was pared by 0 bases and J by 7 bases, with 9 bases between. The CDR3 spans 13 residues. Germline loops: CDR1 MNHEY, CDR2 SVGAGI. As DNA, the CDR3 is TGTGCCAGCAGTTACTCCTTGACATCTGGCTACACCTTC. Translating it yields CASSYSLTSGYTF.

This clone was counted between two and nine times. The V call is TRBV5-6, the J call TRBJ2-2; D perhaps matches TRBD2 (6 bases). There are 16 residues in the CDR3. The germline V and J ends were trimmed by 0 bases and 3 bases, with 12 bases remaining between them. Germline V gene data show CDR1 as SGHDT and CDR2 as YYEEEE. CDR3 DNA sequence: TGTGCCAGCAGCTTGGATCGGGAGAGGTACACCGGGGAGCTGTTTTTT. Residues: CASSLDRERYTGELFF.

This clone was counted between two and nine times. V is TRBV5-1 and J is TRBJ2-5; 7 bases align to TRBD1. J lost 1 base, V lost 4 bases, and 4 bases had no gene match. There are 14 residues in the CDR3. Germline CDR1 and CDR2: SGHRS and YFSETQ. DNA for the CDR3: TGCGCCAGCAGCCCGGACAGGCTCCAAGAGACCCAGTACTTC. It codes for CASSPDRLQETQYF. Full variable domain (remainder filled in from reference TRBV5-1 and TRBJ2-5): KAGVTQTPRYLIKTRGQQVTLSCSPISGHRSVSWYQQTPGQGLQFLFEYFSETQRNKGNFPGRFSGRQFSNSRSEMNVSTLELGDSALYLCASSPDRLQETQYFGPGTRLLVL.

The chain employs TRBV9 and TRBJ2-5, with D perhaps TRBD2 (5 bases). Germline CDR1 reads SGDLS; CDR2 reads YYNGEE. V was pared by 3 bases and J by 4 bases, with 13 bases between. The CDR3 loop spans 14 amino acids. The CDR3 reads CASSALGWGETQYF. In DNA, the CDR3 is TGTGCCAGCAGCGCACTAGGATGGGGAGAGACCCAGTACTTC.

This clone occurred once. This chain links TRBV18 with TRBJ1-1, with D unclear. The germline V gene encodes CDR1 KGHSH and CDR2 LQKENI. This CDR3 is 15 amino acids long. V was clipped by 0 bases and J by 3 bases, with 11 bases between them. This CDR3 reads CASSPPWPRDTEAFF. CDR3 sequence (DNA): TGTGCCAGCTCACCACCCTGGCCCCGGGACACTGAAGCTTTCTTT.

The chain has TRBV11-2 and TRBJ2-5, with D possibly being TRBD2 (6 bases). CDR1 SGHAT and CDR2 FQNNGV come from the germline V gene. Deletions cut 4 bases from V and 5 bases from J, with 17 bases between. This CDR3 region has 15 residues. This CDR3 reads CASSSQGARGETQYF. The CDR3 nucleotides read TGTGCCAGCAGCTCCCAGGGAGCGCGGGGCGAGACCCAGTACTTC.

V gene TRBV11-3 combines with J gene TRBJ2-5, with TRBD2 as a possible D gene (5 bases). CDR1 and CDR2 (germline): SGHNT, YENEEA. V dropped 2 bases and J dropped 5 bases, with 9 bases sitting between them. The CDR3 runs 13 residues. This CDR3 reads CASSLRRKETQYF. In DNA, the CDR3 is TGTGCCAGCAGCTTAAGGAGGAAGGAGACCCAGTACTTC.

V usage is TRBV4-3 and J usage is TRBJ1-5, with 10 nucleotides matching TRBD1. The CDR3 totals 15 residues. The V gene's germline CDR1 is LGHNA and CDR2 YSLEER. Germline trimming cut 4 bases from V and 6 bases from J; bases unmatched to any gene: 6. In DNA, the CDR3 is TGCGCCAGCAGCCGGGACAGGGGTGGGCGTCAGCCCCAGCATTTT. Translating it yields CASSRDRGGRQPQHF.

The chain employs TRBV6-5 and TRBJ1-2; 9 bases map to TRBD1. The CDR3 is 15 residues long. With V trimmed by 6 bases and J by 5 bases, 10 bases remained unmatched. CDR1 is MNHEY, CDR2 SVGAGI, per germline. DNA for the CDR3: TGTGCCAGCAGACCGACGGGACAGGGACTTTATGGCTACACCTTC. It is translated as CASRPTGQGLYGYTF.

V and J are TRBV27 and TRBJ2-1, with TRBD1 as a possible D gene (6 bases). Germline values: CDR1 MNHEY, CDR2 SMNVEV (reference sequence). The V end lost 8 bases, the J end lost 4 bases, and 9 bases lay between the germline ends. This CDR3 is 12 amino acids long. The CDR3 protein is CASGTPYNEQFF. Here the CDR3 DNA reads TGTGCCAGCGGGACACCATACAATGAGCAGTTCTTC.

This chain links TRBV10-3 with TRBJ1-1, with 9 nucleotides matching TRBD1. V was pared by 3 bases and J by 6 bases, with 5 bases of the junction left unmatched. The CDR3 length is 14 residues. Germline CDR1 ENHRY, CDR2 SYGVKD. As DNA, the CDR3 is TGTGCCATCAGTGAACAGGGGGCCAAGGCTGAAGCTTTCTTT. Translated, it gives CAISEQGAKAEAFF.

The V call is TRBV28, the J call TRBJ1-2, with TRBD1 as a possible D gene (6 bases). Germline CDR1 MDHEN, CDR2 SYDVKM. The V end lost 6 bases, the J end lost 4 bases, and 15 bases lay between the germline ends. This CDR3 has 14 amino acids. For the CDR3, the DNA is TGTGCCAGCAGCCCAGGACAGCGGTTCTATGGCTACACCTTC. As protein: CASSPGQRFYGYTF.

As regards this clone: A read error may account for a junction end that differs from germline. V is TRBV7-8 and J is TRBJ2-1; no clear D gene. Germline V gene sequence: CDR1 SGHVS, CDR2 FQNEAQ. This CDR3 contains 14 residues. CDR3 DNA: TGTGCCAGCAGCTTAGGAGTTTTGGTAAAGCCGGTCATCTTC. Its protein product is CASSLGVLVKPVIF.

The rearrangement joins TRBV7-2 to TRBJ1-4; 7 nucleotides align to TRBD1. This CDR3 region has 16 residues. The ends lost 4 bases at V and 1 base at J; junction bases unmatched: 6. Looked up from germline, CDR1 is SGHTA and CDR2 is FQGNSA. The CDR3 loop reads CASSYRQGITNEKLFF. CDR3 nucleotides: TGTGCCAGCAGCTATCGACAGGGTATAACTAATGAAAAACTGTTTTTT. The whole variable domain, remainder taken from reference TRBV7-2 and TRBJ1-4, is GAGVSQSPSNKVTEKGKDVELRCDPISGHTALYWYRQSLGQGLEFLIYFQGNSAPDKSGLPSDRFSAERTGGSVSTLTIQRTQQEDSAVYLCASSYRQGITNEKLFFGSGTQLSVL.

This CDR3 reads CASSVVAGDYEQYF. CDR3 bases: TGTGCCAGCAGCGTAGTGGCAGGGGACTACGAGCAGTACTTC. The V gene is TRBV9, the J gene TRBJ2-7; tentatively, D is TRBD1 (6 bases). The CDR3 spans 14 residues. V was clipped by 0 bases and J by 3 bases, with 10 bases between them. Germline CDR1 reads SGDLS; CDR2 reads YYNGEE.

The CDR3 here is CSVEGGLAGGTYEQYF. The CDR3 DNA reads as TGCAGCGTTGAAGGAGGCCTAGCGGGAGGTACCTACGAGCAGTACTTC. The V call is TRBV29-1, the J call TRBJ2-7; 11 nucleotides agree with TRBD2. V was pared by 1 base and J by 2 bases, with 7 bases of the junction left unmatched. The CDR3 covers 16 residues. Per the germline V gene, CDR1 is SQVTM and CDR2 is ANQGSEA.

This rearrangement joins TRBV30 to TRBJ1-2; D is unclear. The ends were cut back, 2 bases at V and 4 bases at J, with 5 bases in the middle. The CDR3 has 11 residues. Looked up from germline, CDR1 is GTSNPN and CDR2 is SVGIG (reference sequence). The chain's CDR3 is CAWSQIYGYTF. CDR3 DNA sequence: TGTGCCTGGAGTCAGATCTATGGCTACACCTTC.

The V gene is TRBV7-2, the J gene TRBJ2-7, with 10 bases aligning to TRBD2. Trimming cost V 6 bases and J 6 bases; bases outside gene matches: 8. The CDR3 has 14 residues. Germline V gene lookup returns CDR1 SGHTA and CDR2 FQGNSA. The CDR3 reads CASRSRTSGIEQYF. The DNA for the CDR3 is TGTGCCAGCAGATCCCGTACTAGCGGGATCGAGCAGTACTTC.

J is TRBJ2-3 and V is TRBV27; D uncertain. Trimming took 10 bases from V and 3 from J, leaving 14 bases between them. Looked up from germline, CDR1 is MNHEY and CDR2 is SMNVEV (reference sequence). The CDR3 spans 13 residues. CDR3 bases: TGTGCCACCAAGTCTAGAGGTACAGATACGCAGTATTTT. This encodes CATKSRGTDTQYF.

This chain joins TRBV4-1 and TRBJ1-2; 7 bases line up with TRBD1. Germline V gives CDR1 MGHRA, CDR2 YSYEKL. Trimming took 2 bases from V and 3 from J; bases not matched to a gene: 3. This CDR3 is 14 amino acids long. The CDR3 is CASSQPGQHYGYTF. The CDR3 region has the DNA TGCGCCAGCAGCCAACCGGGACAGCACTATGGCTACACCTTC.

The chain couples TRBV6-4 to TRBJ2-2; D perhaps matches TRBD2 (5 bases). With 0 bases removed from V and 0 bases from J, the gap between germline ends came to 5 bases. The CDR3 is 15 amino acids. CDR1 and CDR2 from the germline V gene are MRHNA and SNTAGT. Here the CDR3 reads CASSDSDSNTGELFF. In nucleotides, the CDR3 is TGTGCCAGCAGTGACTCGGACTCGAACACCGGGGAGCTGTTTTTT.

This chain connects TRBV6-5 to TRBJ2-7, with TRBD1 as a possible D gene (6 bases). Trimming removed 6 bases from V and 2 bases from J, with 14 bases in between. There are 14 residues in the CDR3. Germline V gene sequence: CDR1 MNHEY, CDR2 SVGAGI. This CDR3 reads CASRPDRSPYEQYF. The DNA for the CDR3 is TGTGCCAGCAGACCTGACAGGTCTCCCTACGAGCAGTACTTC.

In its sample, this clone was seen a few times. The chain joins TRBV5-4 to TRBJ1-2; D is unresolved. The V gene lost 0 bases and the J gene lost 7 bases, with 10 bases spanning the gap. The V gene's germline CDR1 is SGHNT and CDR2 YYREEE (reference sequence). This CDR3 contains 13 residues. CDR3 protein: CASSLGSDFGYTF. DNA of the CDR3: TGTGCCAGCAGCTTGGGGTCCGACTTTGGCTACACCTTC.

The gene calls are TRBV9 and TRBJ1-1; TRBD1 aligns across 8 bases. Germline trimming cut 3 bases from V and 1 base from J; bases unmatched to any gene: 5. Germline V CDR1 and CDR2: SGDLS, YYNGEE. The CDR3 totals 15 residues. Here the CDR3 reads CASSERDRSNTEAFF. The CDR3 bases are TGTGCCAGCAGCGAGCGGGACAGGTCGAACACTGAAGCTTTCTTT.

For this clone: Other nucleotide sequences in the sample specify the same CDR3. The J gene is TRBJ1-1, the V gene TRBV29-1, with D tentatively TRBD1 (6 bases). Germline-derived CDR1 and CDR2 are SQVTM and ANQGSEA. V was clipped by 4 bases and J by 10 bases, with 16 bases between them. The CDR3 is 12 residues long. In nucleotides, the CDR3 is TGCAGCGTTGTCTCTGGGGGCGAGCGAGCTTTCTTT. Protein product: CSVVSGGERAFF.

The J gene is TRBJ1-5, the V gene TRBV6-1, with TRBD1 identical over 7 bases. Germline CDR1 MNHNS, CDR2 SASEGT. The CDR3 loop spans 13 amino acids. V gave up 5 bases and J gave up 4 bases; unmatched junction bases: 2. CDR3 nucleotides: TGTGCCAGCAGTACAGGGGATAATCAGCCCCAGCATTTT. Amino acids: CASSTGDNQPQHF.

This sequence joins TRBV4-3 and TRBJ2-2, with D unresolved. Germline V gene lookup returns CDR1 LGHNA and CDR2 YSLEER. The CDR3 runs to 16 residues. Trimming stripped 3 bases from V and 0 bases from J, with 11 bases between. The CDR3 DNA is TGCGCCAGCAGCCAGGGCATCGTAACGAACACCGGGGAGCTGTTTTTT. Its protein is CASSQGIVTNTGELFF.